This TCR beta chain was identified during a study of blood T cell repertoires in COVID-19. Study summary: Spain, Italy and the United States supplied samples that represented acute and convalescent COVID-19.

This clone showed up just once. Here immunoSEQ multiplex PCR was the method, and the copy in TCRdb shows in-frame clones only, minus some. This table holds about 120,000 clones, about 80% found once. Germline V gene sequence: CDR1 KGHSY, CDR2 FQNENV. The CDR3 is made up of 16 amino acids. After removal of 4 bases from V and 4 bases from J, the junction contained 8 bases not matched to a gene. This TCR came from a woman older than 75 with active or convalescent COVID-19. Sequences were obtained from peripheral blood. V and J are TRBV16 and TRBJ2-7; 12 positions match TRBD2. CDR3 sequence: CASSRTSGNLGYEQYF. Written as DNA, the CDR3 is TGTGCCAGCAGCCGGACTAGCGGGAATTTAGGGTACGAGCAGTACTTC.